A selection of T cell receptor beta chains follows, all from one sample in a study of cytotoxic CD8 clonotypes in ibrutinib-treated CLL. Sequencing used immunoSEQ multiplex PCR; TCRdb keeps in-frame clones, though not all of them. The table has approximately 210,000 clones, around three quarters seen once. Sample: PBMCs, taken after 24 months of ibrutinib treatment. These receptors all stem from a human donor with chronic lymphocytic leukemia. CDR3s include the opening cysteine and the closing phenylalanine or tryptophan. D genes are given only for firm matches.

J: TRBJ2-7
D: NA
V: TRBV11-2
CDR3: CASSLIVSYEQYF
DNA: TGTGCCAGCTCCCTGATCGTCTCCTACGAGCAGTACTTC

J: TRBJ1-5
D: TRBD1
V: TRBV28
CDR3: CASSRDRVSSQPQHF
DNA: TGTGCCAGCAGCCGGGACAGGGTTTCCAGTCAGCCCCAGCATTTT

J: TRBJ2-7
D: NA
V: TRBV5-1
CDR3: CASSQTDRTYEQYF
DNA: TGCGCCAGCAGCCAAACTGACAGAACCTACGAGCAGTACTTC

J: TRBJ2-3
D: TRBD2
V: TRBV14
CDR3: CASSPGLAVDTQYF
DNA: TGTGCCAGCAGCCCGGGACTAGCCGTGGATACGCAGTATTTT

J: TRBJ2-5
D: NA
V: TRBV13
CDR3: CASSTNRRTQETQYF
DNA: TGTGCCAGCAGCACCAACAGGAGAACTCAAGAGACCCAGTACTTC

J: TRBJ2-2
D: NA
V: TRBV11-3
CDR3: CASSLLENNANTGELFF
DNA: TGTGCCAGCAGCTTACTGGAAAATAACGCGAACACCGGGGAGCTGTTTTTT

J: TRBJ1-2
D: NA
V: TRBV2
CDR3: CAIQDSRYGYTF
DNA: TGTGCCATTCAGGACAGCAGATATGGCTACACCTTC

J: TRBJ1-4
D: NA
V: TRBV27
CDR3: CASSLSWQGWEKLFF
DNA: TGTGCCAGCAGTTTATCCTGGCAGGGTTGGGAAAAACTGTTTTTT

J: TRBJ2-1
D: NA
V: TRBV5-1
CDR3: CASVGPLYNEQFF
DNA: TGCGCCAGCGTGGGACCGCTATACAATGAGCAGTTCTTC

J: TRBJ1-1
D: TRBD1
V: TRBV4-3
CDR3: CASRDNRGQPEAFF
DNA: TGCGCCAGCAGGGACAACAGGGGGCAACCTGAAGCTTTCTTT

J: TRBJ2-7
D: NA
V: TRBV20-1
CDR3: CSASEPGEQYF
DNA: TGCAGTGCTAGCGAACCCGGGGAGCAGTACTTC

J: TRBJ1-5
D: NA
V: TRBV7-2
CDR3: CASSLVLSRYDQPQHF
DNA: TGTGCCAGCAGCTTAGTTCTCTCCAGGTACGATCAGCCCCAGCATTTT

J: TRBJ1-4
D: TRBD1
V: TRBV4-1
CDR3: CASSPLHRQGANEKLFF
DNA: TGCGCCAGCAGCCCGCTCCATCGACAGGGCGCTAATGAAAAACTGTTTTTT

J: TRBJ2-5
D: TRBD2
V: TRBV2
CDR3: CASSNVAGEETQYF
DNA: TGTGCCAGCAGTAACGTAGCGGGAGAAGAGACCCAGTACTTC

J: TRBJ1-1
D: NA
V: TRBV7-2
CDR3: CASSWVGQGGTEAFF
DNA: TGTGCCAGCAGCTGGGTGGGTCAGGGTGGAACTGAAGCTTTCTTT

J: TRBJ2-7
D: NA
V: TRBV5-1
CDR3: CASSSGPEGEQYF
DNA: TGCGCCAGTAGTTCCGGGCCCGAGGGAGAGCAGTACTTC